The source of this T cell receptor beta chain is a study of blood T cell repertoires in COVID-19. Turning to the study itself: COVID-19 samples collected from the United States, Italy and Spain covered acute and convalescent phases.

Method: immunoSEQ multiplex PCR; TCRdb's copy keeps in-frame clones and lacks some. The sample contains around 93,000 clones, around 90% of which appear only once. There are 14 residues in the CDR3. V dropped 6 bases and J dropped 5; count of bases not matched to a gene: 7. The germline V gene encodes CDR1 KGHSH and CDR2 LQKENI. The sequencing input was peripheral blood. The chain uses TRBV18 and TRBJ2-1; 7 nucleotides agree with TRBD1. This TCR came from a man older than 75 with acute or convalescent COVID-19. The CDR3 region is CASSQSTGNNEQFF. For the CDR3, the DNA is TGTGCCAGCTCGCAATCGACAGGGAACAATGAGCAGTTCTTC.